This TCR beta chain was observed in a study of T cell repertoires in cytomegalovirus infection. CDR1 and CDR2 (germline): SEHNR, FQNEAQ (reference sequence). This CDR3 contains 15 residues. V was clipped by 9 bases and J by 0 bases; unmatched bases: 10. With respect to this clonotype: Its cognate antigen is unknown.

In TCRdb, the reads were re-called with MiXCR into one record per CDR3 protein. The sample yields roughly 310,000 distinct CDR3 sequences, 25% to 35% seen once. This chain connects TRBV7-9 to TRBJ2-7, with 8 bases fitting TRBD2. The specimen was cultured PBMCs, collected from culture after CMV antigen stimulation. This clonotype was obtained from a human donor in good health (CMV status not recorded). Some clones in this sample may be carry-over from other donors' samples. In DNA form, the CDR3 reads TGTGCCAGTTCGCGGGGACTAGACAGCTCCTACGAGCAGTACTTC. It encodes CASSRGLDSSYEQYF. Variable domain in full (rest from reference TRBV7-9 and TRBJ2-7): DTGVSQNPRHKITKRGQNVTFRCDPISEHNRLYWYRQTLGQGPEFLTYFQNEAQLEKSRLLSDRFSAERPKGSFSTLEIQRTEQGDSAMYLCASSRGLDSSYEQYFGPGTRLTVT.